This T cell receptor (beta chain) originates from a study of early T cells in non-severe SARS-CoV-2 infection. In the study overall: The study sequenced bulk RNA from unsorted whole blood, with chains unpaired. The study's findings and limits: Reliance on VDJdb matching favored anti-spike CD8 responses; private and CD4 specificities were missed.

Unique molecular identifiers were added to individual cDNA molecules. TCRdb itself ran the 5' RACE reads through MiXCR, one entry per CDR3 protein. The sample shows fewer than 80,000 distinct CDR3 sequences, roughly a tenth of them seen only once. There are many counts of this clonotype. The antigen is unknown. Germline CDR1 and CDR2: MNHEY and SVGAGI. Trimming shortened V by 6 bases and J by 4 bases, and 19 bases separated the two germline ends. This CDR3 has 15 amino acids. V gene TRBV6-5 combines with J gene TRBJ2-7; the D call may be TRBD1 or TRBD2 (6 bases each). The receptor was isolated from an adult who was a healthcare worker with PCR-confirmed SARS-CoV-2 infection or an uninfected control (not recorded which). Material for sequencing was whole blood. The CDR3 sequence: CASSRRGSGSYEQYF. Written as DNA, the CDR3 is TGTGCCAGCAGCCGGAGGGGGTCAGGGTCTTACGAGCAGTACTTC.